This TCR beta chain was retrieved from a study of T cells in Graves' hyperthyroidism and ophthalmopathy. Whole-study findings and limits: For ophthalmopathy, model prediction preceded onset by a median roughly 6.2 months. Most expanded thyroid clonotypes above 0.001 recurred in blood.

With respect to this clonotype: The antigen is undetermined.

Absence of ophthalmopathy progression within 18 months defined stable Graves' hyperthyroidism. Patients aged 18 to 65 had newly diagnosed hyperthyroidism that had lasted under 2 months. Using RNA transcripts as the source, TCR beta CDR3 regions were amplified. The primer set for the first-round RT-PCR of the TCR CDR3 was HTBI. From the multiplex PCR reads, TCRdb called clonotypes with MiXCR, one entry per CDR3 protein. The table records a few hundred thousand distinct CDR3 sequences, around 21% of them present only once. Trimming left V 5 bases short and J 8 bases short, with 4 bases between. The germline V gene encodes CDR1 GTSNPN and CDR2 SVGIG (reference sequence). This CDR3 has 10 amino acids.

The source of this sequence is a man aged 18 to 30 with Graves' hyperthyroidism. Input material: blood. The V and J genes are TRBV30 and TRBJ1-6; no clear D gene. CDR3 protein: CAWGDSPLHF. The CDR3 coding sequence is TGTGCCTGGGGGGATTCACCCCTCCACTTT.